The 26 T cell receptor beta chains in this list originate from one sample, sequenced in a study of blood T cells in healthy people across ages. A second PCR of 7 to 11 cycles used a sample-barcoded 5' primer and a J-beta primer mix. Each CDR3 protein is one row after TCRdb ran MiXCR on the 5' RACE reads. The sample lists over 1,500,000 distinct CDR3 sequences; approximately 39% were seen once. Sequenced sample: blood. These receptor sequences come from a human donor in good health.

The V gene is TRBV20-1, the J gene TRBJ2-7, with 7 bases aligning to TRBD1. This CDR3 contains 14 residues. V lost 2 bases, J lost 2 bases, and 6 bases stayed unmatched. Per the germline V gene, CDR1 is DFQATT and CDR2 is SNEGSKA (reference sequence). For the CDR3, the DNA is TGCAGTGCTAGAAGCCGGGACAGAGCCTACGAGCAGTACTTC. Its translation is CSARSRDRAYEQYF.

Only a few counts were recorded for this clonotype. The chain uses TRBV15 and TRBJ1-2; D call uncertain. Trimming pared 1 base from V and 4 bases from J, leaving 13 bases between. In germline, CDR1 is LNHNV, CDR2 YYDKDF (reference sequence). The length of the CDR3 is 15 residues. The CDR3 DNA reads TGTGCCACCAGCAGAGGAGGTCAGATCTTCTATGGCTACACCTTC. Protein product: CATSRGGQIFYGYTF.

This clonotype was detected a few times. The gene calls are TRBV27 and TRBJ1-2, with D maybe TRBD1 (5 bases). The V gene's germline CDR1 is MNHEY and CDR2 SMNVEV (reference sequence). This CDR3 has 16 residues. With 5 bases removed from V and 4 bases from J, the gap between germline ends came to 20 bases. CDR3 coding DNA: TGTGCCAGCAGTCCTACCGGTGCCGACAGACCCTATGGCTACACCTTC. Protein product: CASSPTGADRPYGYTF.

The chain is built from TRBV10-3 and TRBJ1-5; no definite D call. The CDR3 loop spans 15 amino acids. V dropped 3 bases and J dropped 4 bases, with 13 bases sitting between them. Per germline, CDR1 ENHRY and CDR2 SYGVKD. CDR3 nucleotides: TGTGCCATCAGTGACAAGGATATCGGGAATCAGCCCCAGCATTTT. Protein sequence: CAISDKDIGNQPQHF.

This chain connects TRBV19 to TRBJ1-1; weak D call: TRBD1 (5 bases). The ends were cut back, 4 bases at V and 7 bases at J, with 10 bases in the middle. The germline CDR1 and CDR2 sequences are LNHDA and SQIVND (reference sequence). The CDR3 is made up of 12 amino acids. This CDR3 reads CASSRGEFEAFF. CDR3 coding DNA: TGTGCCAGTAGTAGGGGGGAATTTGAAGCTTTCTTT.

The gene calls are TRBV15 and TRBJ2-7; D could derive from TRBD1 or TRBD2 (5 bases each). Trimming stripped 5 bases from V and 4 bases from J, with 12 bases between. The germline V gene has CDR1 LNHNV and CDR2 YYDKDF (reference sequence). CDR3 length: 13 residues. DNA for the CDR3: TGTGCCACCAGCTCGGAAGAGGGGTACGAGCAGTACTTC. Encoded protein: CATSSEEGYEQYF.

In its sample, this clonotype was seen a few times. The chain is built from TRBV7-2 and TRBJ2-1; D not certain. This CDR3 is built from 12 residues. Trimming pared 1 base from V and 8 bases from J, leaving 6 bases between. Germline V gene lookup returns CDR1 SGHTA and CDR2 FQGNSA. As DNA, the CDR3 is TGTGCCAGCAGCTTAGTAGAGTATGAGCAGTTCTTC. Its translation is CASSLVEYEQFF.

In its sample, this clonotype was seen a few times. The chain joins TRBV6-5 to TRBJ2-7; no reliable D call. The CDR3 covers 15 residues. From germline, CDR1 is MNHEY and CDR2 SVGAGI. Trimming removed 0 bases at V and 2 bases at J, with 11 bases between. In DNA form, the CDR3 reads TGTGCCAGCAGTTACTCCAGCAGTAGACCCTACGAGCAGTACTTC. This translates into CASSYSSSRPYEQYF.

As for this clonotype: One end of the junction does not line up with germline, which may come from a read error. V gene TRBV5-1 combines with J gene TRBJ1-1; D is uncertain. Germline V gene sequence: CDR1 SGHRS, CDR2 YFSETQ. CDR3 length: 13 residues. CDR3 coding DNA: TGCGCCTGCAGCTCCGACGGGGACACTGAAGCTTTCTTT. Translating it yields CACSSDGDTEAFF.

CDR3 coding DNA: TGTGCCAGCAGTTTACAGGCCCAGGTTGTAGCTTTCTTT. Translating gives CASSLQAQVVAFF. This chain uses TRBV12-3 or TRBV12-4 with TRBJ1-1; D is unresolved. CDR3 size: 13 residues. The V gene lost 2 bases and the J gene lost 10 bases, with 14 bases spanning the gap.

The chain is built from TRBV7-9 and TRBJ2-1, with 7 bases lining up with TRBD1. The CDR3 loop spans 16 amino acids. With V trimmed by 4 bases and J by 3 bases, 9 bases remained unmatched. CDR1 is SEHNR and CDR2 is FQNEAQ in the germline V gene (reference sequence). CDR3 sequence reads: CASSSRGTGNYNEQFF. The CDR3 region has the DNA TGTGCCAGCAGCTCCAGGGGGACGGGAAACTACAATGAGCAGTTCTTC.

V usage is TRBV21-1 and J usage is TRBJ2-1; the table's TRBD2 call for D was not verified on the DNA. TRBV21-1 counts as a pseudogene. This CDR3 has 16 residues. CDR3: CASRTYFGLASHEQFF. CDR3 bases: TGTGCCAGCCGGACTTACTTTGGACTAGCGTCCCATGAGCAGTTCTTC.

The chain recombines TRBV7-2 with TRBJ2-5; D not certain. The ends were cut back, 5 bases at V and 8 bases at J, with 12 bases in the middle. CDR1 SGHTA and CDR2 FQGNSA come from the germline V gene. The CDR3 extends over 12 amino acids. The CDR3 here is CASSPSGPTQYF. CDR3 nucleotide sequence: TGTGCCAGCAGCCCTTCAGGACCAACCCAGTACTTC.

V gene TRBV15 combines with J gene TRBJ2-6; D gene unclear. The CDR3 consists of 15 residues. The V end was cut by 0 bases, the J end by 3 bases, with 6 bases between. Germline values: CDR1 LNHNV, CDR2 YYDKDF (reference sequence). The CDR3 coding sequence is TGTGCCACCAGCAGAGATTCCCGTGGGGCCAACGTCCTGACTTTC. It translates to CATSRDSRGANVLTF.

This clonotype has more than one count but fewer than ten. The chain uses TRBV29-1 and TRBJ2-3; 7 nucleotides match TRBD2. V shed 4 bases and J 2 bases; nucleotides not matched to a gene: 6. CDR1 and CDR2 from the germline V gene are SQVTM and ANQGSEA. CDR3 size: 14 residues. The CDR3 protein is CSVGLGDYTDTQYF. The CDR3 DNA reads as TGCAGCGTTGGGTTGGGGGACTACACAGATACGCAGTATTTT.

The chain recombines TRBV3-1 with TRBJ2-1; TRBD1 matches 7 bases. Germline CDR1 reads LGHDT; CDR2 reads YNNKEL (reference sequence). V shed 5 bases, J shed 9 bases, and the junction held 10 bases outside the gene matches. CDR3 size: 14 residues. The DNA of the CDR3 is TGTGCCAGCAGCTGGGTGAACAGGGGAAGTGAGCAGTTCTTC. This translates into CASSWVNRGSEQFF.

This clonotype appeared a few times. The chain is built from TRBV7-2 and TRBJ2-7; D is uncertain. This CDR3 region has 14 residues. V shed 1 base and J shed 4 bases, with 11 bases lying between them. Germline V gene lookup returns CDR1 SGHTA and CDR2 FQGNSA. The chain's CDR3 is CASSLVGEIYEQYF. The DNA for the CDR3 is TGTGCCAGCAGCTTAGTAGGCGAGATATACGAGCAGTACTTC. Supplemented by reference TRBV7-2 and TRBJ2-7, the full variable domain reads GAGVSQSPSNKVTEKGKDVELRCDPISGHTALYWYRQSLGQGLEFLIYFQGNSAPDKSGLPSDRFSAERTGGSVSTLTIQRTQQEDSAVYLCASSLVGEIYEQYFGPGTRLTVT.

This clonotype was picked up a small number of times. CDR3 in amino acids: CASSFVPGQGAEQYF. The CDR3, as DNA: TGTGCCAGCAGCTTTGTCCCGGGACAGGGGGCCGAGCAGTACTTC. This chain links TRBV7-2 with TRBJ2-4; TRBD1 matches 12 bases. The closer fit of TRBJ2-7 to the DNA end suggests the J call may be wrong. The CDR3 runs 15 residues. Germline CDR1 reads SGHTA; CDR2 reads FQGNSA.

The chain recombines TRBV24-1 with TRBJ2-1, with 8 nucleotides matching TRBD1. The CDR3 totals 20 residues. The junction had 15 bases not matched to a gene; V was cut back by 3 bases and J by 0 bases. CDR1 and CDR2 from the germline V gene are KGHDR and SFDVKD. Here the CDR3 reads CATSDPTGGYHTSSYNEQFF. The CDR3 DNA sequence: TGTGCCACCAGTGATCCAACAGGGGGTTACCATACGAGCTCCTACAATGAGCAGTTCTTC.

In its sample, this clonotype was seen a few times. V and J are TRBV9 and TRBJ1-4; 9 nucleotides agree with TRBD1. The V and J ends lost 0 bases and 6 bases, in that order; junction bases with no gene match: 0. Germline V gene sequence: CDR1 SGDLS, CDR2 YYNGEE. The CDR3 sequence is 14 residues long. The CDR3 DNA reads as TGTGCCAGCAGCGTAGGGACAGGGGATGAAAAACTGTTTTTT. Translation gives CASSVGTGDEKLFF. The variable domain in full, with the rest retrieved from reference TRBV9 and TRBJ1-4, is DSGVTQTPKHLITATGQRVTLRCSPRSGDLSVYWYQQSLDQGLQFLIQYYNGEERAKGNILERFSAQQFPDLHSELNLSSLELGDSALYFCASSVGTGDEKLFFGSGTQLSVL.

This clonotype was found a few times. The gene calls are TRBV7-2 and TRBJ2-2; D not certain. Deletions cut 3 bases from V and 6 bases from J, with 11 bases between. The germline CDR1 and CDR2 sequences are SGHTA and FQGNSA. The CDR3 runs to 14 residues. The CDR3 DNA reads TGTGCCAGCAGCTTGGCTTTCTTGTCCGGGGAGCTGTTTTTT. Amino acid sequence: CASSLAFLSGELFF.

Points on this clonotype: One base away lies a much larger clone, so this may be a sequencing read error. CDR3: CASSDSGTGERFF. Written as DNA, the CDR3 is TGTGCCAGCAGTGACTCAGGGACCGGGGAGCGGTTTTTT. V gene TRBV6-4 combines with J gene TRBJ2-2; D tentatively reads TRBD1 or TRBD2 (5 bases each). Germline V gene data show CDR1 as MRHNA and CDR2 as SNTAGT. The CDR3 runs to 13 residues.

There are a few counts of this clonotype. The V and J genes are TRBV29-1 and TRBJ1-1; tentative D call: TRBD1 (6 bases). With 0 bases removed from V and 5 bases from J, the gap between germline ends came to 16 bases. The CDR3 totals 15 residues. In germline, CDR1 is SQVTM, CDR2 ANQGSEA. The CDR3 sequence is CSVEDTGSPETEAFF. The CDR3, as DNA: TGCAGCGTTGAAGACACAGGGTCTCCAGAGACTGAAGCTTTCTTT.

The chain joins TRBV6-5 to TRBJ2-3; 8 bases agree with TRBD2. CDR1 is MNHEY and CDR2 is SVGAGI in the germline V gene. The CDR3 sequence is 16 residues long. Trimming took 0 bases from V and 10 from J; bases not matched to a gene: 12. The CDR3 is CASSYSWRGDVGPQYF. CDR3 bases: TGTGCCAGCAGTTACTCTTGGCGGGGGGACGTCGGCCCGCAGTATTTT.

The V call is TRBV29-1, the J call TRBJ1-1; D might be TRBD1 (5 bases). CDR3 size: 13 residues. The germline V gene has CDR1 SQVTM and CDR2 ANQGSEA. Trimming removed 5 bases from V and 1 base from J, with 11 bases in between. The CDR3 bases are TGCAGCGTTATGAGGGGCGCGAACACTGAAGCTTTCTTT. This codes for CSVMRGANTEAFF.

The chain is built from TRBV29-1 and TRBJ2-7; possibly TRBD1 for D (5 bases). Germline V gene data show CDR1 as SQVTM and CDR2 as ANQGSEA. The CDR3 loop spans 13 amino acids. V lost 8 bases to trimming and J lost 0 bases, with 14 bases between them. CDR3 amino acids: CSPRVPISYEQYF. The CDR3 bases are TGCAGCCCCAGGGTGCCGATCTCCTACGAGCAGTACTTC.